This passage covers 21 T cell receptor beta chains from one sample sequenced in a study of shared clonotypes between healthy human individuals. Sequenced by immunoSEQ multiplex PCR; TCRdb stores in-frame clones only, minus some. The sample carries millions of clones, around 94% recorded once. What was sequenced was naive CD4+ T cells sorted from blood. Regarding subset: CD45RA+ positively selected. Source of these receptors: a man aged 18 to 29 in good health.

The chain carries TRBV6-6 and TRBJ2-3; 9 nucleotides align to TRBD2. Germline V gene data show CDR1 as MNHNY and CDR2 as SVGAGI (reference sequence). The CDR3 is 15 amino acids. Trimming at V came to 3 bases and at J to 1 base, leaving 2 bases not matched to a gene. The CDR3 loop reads CASSYPSGGTDTQYF. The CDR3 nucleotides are TGTGCCAGCAGTTATCCTAGCGGGGGCACAGATACGCAGTATTTT.

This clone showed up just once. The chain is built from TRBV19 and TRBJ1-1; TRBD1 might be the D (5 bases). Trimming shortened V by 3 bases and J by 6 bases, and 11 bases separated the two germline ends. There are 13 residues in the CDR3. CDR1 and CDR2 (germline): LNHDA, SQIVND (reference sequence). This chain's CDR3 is CASSINGAAEAFF. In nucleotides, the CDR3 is TGTGCCAGTAGTATCAATGGGGCGGCTGAAGCTTTCTTT.

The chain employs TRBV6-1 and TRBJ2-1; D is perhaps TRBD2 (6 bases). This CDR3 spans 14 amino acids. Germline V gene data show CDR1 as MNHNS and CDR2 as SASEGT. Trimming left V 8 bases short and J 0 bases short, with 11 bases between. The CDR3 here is CASGGGVSYNEQFF. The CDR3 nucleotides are TGTGCCAGCGGAGGCGGGGTCTCCTACAATGAGCAGTTCTTC.

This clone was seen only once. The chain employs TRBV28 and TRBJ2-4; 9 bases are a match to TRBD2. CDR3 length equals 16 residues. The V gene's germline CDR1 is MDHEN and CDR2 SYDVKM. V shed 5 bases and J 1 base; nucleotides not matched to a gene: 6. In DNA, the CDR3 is TGTGCCAGCAGTCCAATAGCGGGGGCCGCCAAAAACATTCAGTACTTC. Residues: CASSPIAGAAKNIQYF.

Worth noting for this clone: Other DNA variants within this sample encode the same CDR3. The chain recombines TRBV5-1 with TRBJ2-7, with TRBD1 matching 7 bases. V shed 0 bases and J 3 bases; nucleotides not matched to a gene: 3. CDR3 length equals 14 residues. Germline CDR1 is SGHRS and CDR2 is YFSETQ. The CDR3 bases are TGCGCCAGCAGCTTGGGAGACAGGGTCTACGAGCAGTACTTC. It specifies CASSLGDRVYEQYF.

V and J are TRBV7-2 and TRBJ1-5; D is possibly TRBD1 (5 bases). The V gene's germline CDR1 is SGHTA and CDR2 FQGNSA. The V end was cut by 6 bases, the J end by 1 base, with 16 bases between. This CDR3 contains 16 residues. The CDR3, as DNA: TGTGCCAGCAGACTGTCGGCAGGGCCAAGCAATCAGCCCCAGCATTTT. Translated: CASRLSAGPSNQPQHF.

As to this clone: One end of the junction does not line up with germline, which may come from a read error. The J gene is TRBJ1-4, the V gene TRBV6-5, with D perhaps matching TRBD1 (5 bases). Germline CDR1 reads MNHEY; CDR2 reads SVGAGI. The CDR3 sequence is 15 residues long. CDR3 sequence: CASLEGSLANEKLFF. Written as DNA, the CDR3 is TGTGCCAGCCTTGAGGGGTCACTTGCTAATGAAAAACTGTTCTTT.

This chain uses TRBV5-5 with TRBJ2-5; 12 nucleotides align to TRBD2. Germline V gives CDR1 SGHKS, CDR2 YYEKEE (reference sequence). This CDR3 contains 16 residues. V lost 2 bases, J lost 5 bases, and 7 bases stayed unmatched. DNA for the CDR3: TGTGCCAGCAGCTTCAATCTAGCGGGGGGGCAGGAGACCCAGTACTTC. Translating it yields CASSFNLAGGQETQYF.

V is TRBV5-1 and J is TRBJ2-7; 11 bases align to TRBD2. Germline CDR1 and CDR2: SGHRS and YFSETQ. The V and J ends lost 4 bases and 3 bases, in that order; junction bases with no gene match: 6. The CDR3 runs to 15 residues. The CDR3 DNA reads TGCGCCAGCAGCCCACAGGGGACTAGCGGCTACGAGCAGTACTTC. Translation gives CASSPQGTSGYEQYF.

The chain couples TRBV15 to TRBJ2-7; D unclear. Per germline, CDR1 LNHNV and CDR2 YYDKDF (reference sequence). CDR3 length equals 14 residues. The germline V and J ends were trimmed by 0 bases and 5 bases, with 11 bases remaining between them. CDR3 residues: CATSRELFADEQYF. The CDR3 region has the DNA TGTGCCACCAGCAGAGAACTATTTGCGGACGAGCAGTACTTC.

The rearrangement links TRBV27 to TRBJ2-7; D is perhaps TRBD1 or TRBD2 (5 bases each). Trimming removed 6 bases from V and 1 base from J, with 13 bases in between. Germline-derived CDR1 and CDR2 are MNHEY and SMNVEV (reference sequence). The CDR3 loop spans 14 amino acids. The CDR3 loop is CASRPWGNSYEQYF. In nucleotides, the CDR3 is TGTGCCAGCAGGCCATGGGGGAATTCCTACGAGCAGTACTTC.

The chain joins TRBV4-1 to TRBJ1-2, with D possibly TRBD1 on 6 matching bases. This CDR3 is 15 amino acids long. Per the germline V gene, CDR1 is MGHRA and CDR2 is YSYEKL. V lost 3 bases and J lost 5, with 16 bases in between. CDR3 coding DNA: TGCGCCAGCAGCCAGGGGGAACAGGGACTATATGGCTACACCTTC. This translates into CASSQGEQGLYGYTF.

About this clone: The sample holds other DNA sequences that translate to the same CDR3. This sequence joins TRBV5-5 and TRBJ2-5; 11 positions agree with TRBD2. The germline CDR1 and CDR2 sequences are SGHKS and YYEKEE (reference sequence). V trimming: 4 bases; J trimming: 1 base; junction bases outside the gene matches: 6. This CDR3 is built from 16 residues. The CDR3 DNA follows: TGTGCCAGCAGCCTGGGTCTAGCGGGAGGCCAAGAGACCCAGTACTTC. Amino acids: CASSLGLAGGQETQYF.

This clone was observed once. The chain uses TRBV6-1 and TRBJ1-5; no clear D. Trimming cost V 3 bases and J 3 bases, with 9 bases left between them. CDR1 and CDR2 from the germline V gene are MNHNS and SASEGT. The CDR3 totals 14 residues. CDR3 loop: CASSDAIFNQPQHF. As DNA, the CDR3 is TGTGCCAGCAGTGACGCAATCTTCAATCAGCCCCAGCATTTT.

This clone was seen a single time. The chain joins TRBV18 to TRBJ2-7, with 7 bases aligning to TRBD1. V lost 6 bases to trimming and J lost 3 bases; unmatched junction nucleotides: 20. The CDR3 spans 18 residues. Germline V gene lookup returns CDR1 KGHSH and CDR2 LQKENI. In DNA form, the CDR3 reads TGTGCCAGCTCCCTTCAAAGGCCTGGGACAGCTACTTTCTACGAGCAGTACTTC. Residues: CASSLQRPGTATFYEQYF.

Here the CDR3 reads CATSRDPEGNYGYTF. CDR3 DNA: TGTGCCACCAGCAGAGATCCCGAGGGGAACTATGGCTACACCTTC. The chain recombines TRBV15 with TRBJ1-2; D possibly corresponds to TRBD1 (5 bases). With 0 bases removed from V and 2 bases from J, the gap between germline ends came to 10 bases. CDR1 and CDR2 from the germline V gene are LNHNV and YYDKDF (reference sequence). The CDR3 consists of 15 residues.

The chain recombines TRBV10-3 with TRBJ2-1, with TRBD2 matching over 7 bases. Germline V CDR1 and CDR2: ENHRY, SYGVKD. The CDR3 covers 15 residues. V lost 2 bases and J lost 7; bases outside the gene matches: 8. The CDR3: CAISELGEGRNEQFF. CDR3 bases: TGTGCCATCAGTGAGCTGGGGGAGGGCCGGAATGAGCAGTTCTTC.

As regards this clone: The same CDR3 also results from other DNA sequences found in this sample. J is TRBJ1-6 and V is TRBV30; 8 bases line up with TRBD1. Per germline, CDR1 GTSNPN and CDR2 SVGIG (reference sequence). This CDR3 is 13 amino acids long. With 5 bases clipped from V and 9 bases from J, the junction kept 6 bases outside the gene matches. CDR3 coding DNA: TGTGCCTGGTCCGGGACAGGTGGTTCACCCCTCCACTTT. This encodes CAWSGTGGSPLHF.

DNA of the CDR3: TGTGCCAGCAGCTTGTTCCAGGATCTCTACGAGCAGTACTTC. The encoded protein is CASSLFQDLYEQYF. The rearrangement uses TRBV5-4 and TRBJ2-7; no firm D call. The V and J ends lost 1 base and 3 bases respectively, with 11 bases between them. This CDR3 has 14 amino acids. Germline values: CDR1 SGHNT, CDR2 YYREEE (reference sequence). Together with reference TRBV5-4 and TRBJ2-7, the CDR3 gives the full variable domain: ETGVTQSPTHLIKTRGQQVTLRCSSQSGHNTVSWYQQALGQGPQFIFQYYREEENGRGNFPPRFSGLQFPNYSSELNVNALELDDSALYLCASSLFQDLYEQYFGPGTRLTVT.

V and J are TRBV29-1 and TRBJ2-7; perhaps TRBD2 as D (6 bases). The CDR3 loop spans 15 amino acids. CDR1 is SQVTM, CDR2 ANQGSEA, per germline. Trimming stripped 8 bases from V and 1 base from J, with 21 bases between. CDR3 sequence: CSPMWAGQCSYEQYF. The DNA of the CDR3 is TGCAGCCCCATGTGGGCGGGGCAGTGTTCCTACGAGCAGTACTTC.

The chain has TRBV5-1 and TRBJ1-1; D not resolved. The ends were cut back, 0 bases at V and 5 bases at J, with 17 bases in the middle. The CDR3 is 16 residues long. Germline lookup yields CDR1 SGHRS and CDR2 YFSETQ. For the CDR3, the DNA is TGCGCCAGCAGCTTGGTAGGAGGCGGGAGCAGAACTGAAGCTTTCTTT. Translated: CASSLVGGGSRTEAFF.